The source of this T cell receptor (beta chain) is a study of shared clonotypes between healthy human individuals. Study observations and caveats: Rarefaction demonstrated incomplete sorted-subset sequencing despite large depth. Some clonotypes were shared by all four sorted-subset donors, while others were not shared. The non-shared ones had lower generation probabilities than the shared ones.

The data were produced by immunoSEQ multiplex PCR, yet TCRdb's version contains in-frame clones alone and is incomplete. The profile covers about 1 million clones, with 75% appearing a single time and approximately 1.5% taken by the ten largest. Healthy and HIV-negative, the adult donors had no recent acute infections or vaccinations. Memory CD4+ cells were the fraction left after CD45RA+ naive selection. The CDR3 has 13 residues. V was pared by 1 base and J by 5 bases, with 10 bases between. Germline V gene sequence: CDR1 GTSNPN, CDR2 SVGIG (reference sequence). This clone was picked up a small number of times. Its antigen is undetermined.

This sequence originates from a man younger than 30 in good health. The source material was memory CD4+ T cells sorted from blood. Subset described: CD45RA-negative fraction. The chain recombines TRBV30 with TRBJ2-3; the D call may be TRBD1 or TRBD2 (5 bases each). In nucleotides, the CDR3 is TGTGCCTGGAGTGGAGGGGCCTTAGATACGCAGTATTTT. Amino acids: CAWSGGALDTQYF.